The 27 T cell receptor beta chains below come from one sample, sequenced in a study of blood T cell repertoires in COVID-19. Repertoires were generated with immunoSEQ multiplex PCR, while TCRdb's copy carries only in-frame clones and drops some. The table lists a few hundred thousand clones, 85% to 90% of them singletons. Sequencing used PBMCs or T cells enriched from blood (not recorded which). These receptors were obtained from a woman aged 18-30 years in a cohort exposed to, infected with or recovered from COVID-19 (not recorded which).

V gene TRBV15 combines with J gene TRBJ1-5, with 8 bases fitting TRBD1. V shed 7 bases, J shed 4 bases, and the junction held 6 bases outside the gene matches. CDR3 length: 14 amino acids. From germline, CDR1 is LNHNV and CDR2 YYDKDF (reference sequence). Here the CDR3 DNA reads TGTGCCACCACGCTGGACAGGGCTAATCAGCCCCAGCATTTT. Amino acid sequence: CATTLDRANQPQHF.

A single count supports this clone. The genes are TRBV5-6 and TRBJ2-2, with a weak D call TRBD1 (5 bases). Germline V gene data show CDR1 as SGHDT and CDR2 as YYEEEE. With 5 bases removed from V and 3 bases from J, the gap between germline ends came to 11 bases. The CDR3 length is 14 residues. CDR3 protein: CASRWQGYTGELFF. The CDR3 DNA is TGTGCCAGCAGGTGGCAGGGCTACACCGGGGAGCTGTTTTTT.

The V call is TRBV4-1, the J call TRBJ2-1, with 13 bases matching TRBD2. The germline CDR1 and CDR2 sequences are MGHRA and YSYEKL. The CDR3 covers 16 residues. The V segment lost 4 bases and the J segment 3 bases; nucleotides outside the gene matches: 3. CDR3 amino acids: CASSRGLAGDYNEQFF. CDR3 bases: TGCGCCAGCAGCCGAGGACTAGCGGGAGACTACAATGAGCAGTTCTTC.

The J gene is TRBJ1-6, the V gene TRBV9, with D perhaps matching TRBD1 (6 bases). CDR3 length: 14 amino acids. V was shortened by 0 bases and J by 7 bases, with 8 bases between the two germline ends. CDR1 SGDLS and CDR2 YYNGEE come from the germline V gene. The CDR3 DNA reads as TGTGCCAGCAGCGTAGACAGGGTGAATTCACCCCTCCACTTT. It yields the protein CASSVDRVNSPLHF.

V gene TRBV5-1 combines with J gene TRBJ2-1; possibly TRBD2 for D (6 bases). The CDR3 has 15 amino acids. The V gene lost 0 bases and the J gene lost 1 base, with 8 bases spanning the gap. Germline CDR1 is SGHRS and CDR2 is YFSETQ. The CDR3 spells CASSLGLVSYNEQFF. The CDR3 region has the DNA TGCGCCAGCAGCTTGGGACTAGTTTCCTACAATGAGCAGTTCTTC. The variable domain in full, with the rest retrieved from reference TRBV5-1 and TRBJ2-1, is KAGVTQTPRYLIKTRGQQVTLSCSPISGHRSVSWYQQTPGQGLQFLFEYFSETQRNKGNFPGRFSGRQFSNSRSEMNVSTLELGDSALYLCASSLGLVSYNEQFFGPGTRLTVL.

This chain uses TRBV5-1 with TRBJ2-2; TRBD1 matches at 7 bases. The CDR3 has 15 residues. V lost 4 bases and J lost 6; bases outside the gene matches: 9. CDR1 is SGHRS, CDR2 YFSETQ, per germline. CDR3 protein: CASSTTLTGPGELFF. The CDR3 DNA reads as TGCGCCAGCAGCACAACCTTGACAGGGCCCGGGGAGCTGTTTTTT.

The chain's CDR3 is CSVEKREVRYGYTF. The CDR3 DNA follows: TGCAGCGTTGAAAAGAGGGAGGTTCGATATGGCTACACCTTC. The rearrangement links TRBV29-1 to TRBJ1-2; D remains unclear. V lost 2 bases, J lost 5 bases, and 15 bases lay in between. There are 14 residues in the CDR3. Germline loops: CDR1 SQVTM, CDR2 ANQGSEA.

This clone came up a few times. The chain employs TRBV28 and TRBJ1-1, with TRBD1 matching over 7 bases. Trimming cost V 4 bases and J 0 bases; bases outside gene matches: 5. CDR3 length: 15 residues. Germline V gene data show CDR1 as MDHEN and CDR2 as SYDVKM. The CDR3: CASSSGQSMNTEAFF. DNA of the CDR3: TGTGCCAGCAGTTCGGGACAGTCCATGAACACTGAAGCTTTCTTT.

The rearrangement joins TRBV4-1 to TRBJ1-5; 12 bases agree with TRBD1. The germline gives CDR1 MGHRA, CDR2 YSYEKL. The CDR3 contains 16 residues. Losses at the gene ends were 2 bases for V and 6 bases for J; bases not matched to a gene: 5. CDR3 sequence: CASSQTGQGAFQPQHF. The CDR3 DNA is TGCGCCAGCAGCCAAACGGGACAGGGGGCTTTTCAGCCCCAGCATTTT.

The chain carries TRBV9 and TRBJ1-2, with 7 bases aligning to TRBD1. Germline V gene data show CDR1 as SGDLS and CDR2 as YYNGEE. V lost 4 bases to trimming and J lost 7 bases; unmatched junction nucleotides: 19. This CDR3 comprises 17 residues. CDR3 coding DNA: TGTGCCAGCAGCACGCAACCGACAGGGACCTTTTCCTCTGGCTACACCTTC. Residues: CASSTQPTGTFSSGYTF.

The V and J genes are TRBV9 and TRBJ2-3, with a weak D call TRBD1 (5 bases). Germline values: CDR1 SGDLS, CDR2 YYNGEE. V shed 3 bases and J shed 3 bases, with 8 bases lying between them. The CDR3 length is 13 residues. The CDR3 nucleotides are TGTGCCAGCAGCGGACAGTGGACAGATACGCAGTATTTT. Its protein product is CASSGQWTDTQYF.

The chain is built from TRBV9 and TRBJ1-3; D unclear. V was cut by 4 bases and J by 0 bases, with 11 bases left in between. This CDR3 has 15 amino acids. Germline CDR1 is SGDLS and CDR2 is YYNGEE. The CDR3 DNA is TGTGCCAGCAGCCCGCCCGGTGTCTCTGGAAACACCATATATTTT. Its protein is CASSPPGVSGNTIYF.

The chain carries TRBV2 and TRBJ2-1; D is uncertain. The germline CDR1 and CDR2 sequences are SNHLY and FYNNEI. V was shortened by 4 bases and J by 7 bases, with 8 bases between the two germline ends. The CDR3 covers 12 residues. In DNA, the CDR3 is TGTGCCAGCAGTGCCGCGAGGAATGAGCAGTTCTTC. Its protein is CASSAARNEQFF.

V usage is TRBV19 and J usage is TRBJ2-1; weak D call: TRBD2 (7 bases). The CDR3 has 17 amino acids. V gave up 11 bases and J gave up 4 bases, with 27 bases separating them. Germline loops: CDR1 LNHDA, CDR2 SQIVND (reference sequence). The DNA for the CDR3 is TGTGCCCGTAAGGGGGGGACGGGGGGATACCGTTACAATGAGCAGTTCTTC. Protein product: CARKGGTGGYRYNEQFF.

V usage is TRBV25-1 and J usage is TRBJ2-7; perhaps TRBD2 as D (5 bases). This CDR3 region has 14 residues. V lost 5 bases to trimming and J lost 5 bases, with 16 bases between them. Germline assignment: CDR1 MGHDK and CDR2 SYGVNS. Written as DNA, the CDR3 is TGTGCCAGCAGTCAAGACCCCGGCGGGCACGAGCAGTACTTC. Its translation: CASSQDPGGHEQYF.

As regards this clone: The sample holds other DNA sequences that translate to the same CDR3. The chain joins TRBV3-1 (or the pseudogene TRBV3-2) to TRBJ1-1, with D unclear. Germline CDR1 reads LGHDT; CDR2 reads YNNKEL (reference sequence). Deletions cut 1 base from V and 5 bases from J, with 8 bases between. The CDR3 is 13 amino acids. The CDR3 sequence: CASSQVSGTEAFF. The CDR3 nucleotides are TGTGCCAGCAGCCAAGTATCGGGGACTGAAGCTTTCTTT.

V and J are TRBV3-1 (or the pseudogene TRBV3-2) and TRBJ2-3; D is possibly TRBD1 (5 bases). Trimming pared 1 base from V and 2 bases from J, leaving 13 bases between. CDR1 LGHDT and CDR2 YNNKEL come from the germline V gene (reference sequence). The CDR3 runs to 16 residues. In DNA, the CDR3 is TGTGCCAGCAGCCAAGTTGCTTCACAGGTCACAGATACGCAGTATTTT. It yields the protein CASSQVASQVTDTQYF.

The chain joins TRBV19 to TRBJ2-6; weak D call: TRBD2 (6 bases). The CDR3 contains 16 residues. Germline V lookup: CDR1 LNHDA, CDR2 SQIVND (reference sequence). Trimming left V 6 bases short and J 0 bases short, with 12 bases between. The CDR3 is CASRGGRNSGANVLTF. CDR3 DNA sequence: TGTGCCAGTAGGGGGGGTAGGAACTCTGGGGCCAACGTCCTGACTTTC.

The rearrangement joins TRBV4-1 to TRBJ1-2; D is unresolved. Germline V gene sequence: CDR1 MGHRA, CDR2 YSYEKL. Between the trimmed V and J ends, which lost 0 bases and 1 base, there was a span of 6 bases. This CDR3 has 14 amino acids. DNA for the CDR3: TGCGCCAGCAGCCAAGAACTGGTTAACTATGGCTACACCTTC. This codes for CASSQELVNYGYTF.

This chain joins TRBV3-1 (or the pseudogene TRBV3-2) and TRBJ1-4, with 7 nucleotides matching TRBD1. The trim removed 4 bases at V and 5 bases at J, leaving 7 bases unmatched. The CDR3 contains 15 residues. The germline V gene has CDR1 LGHDT and CDR2 YNNKEL (reference sequence). The CDR3 loop reads CASSRSDRRNEKLFF. The CDR3 DNA sequence: TGTGCCAGCAGCCGTTCGGACAGGAGAAATGAAAAACTGTTTTTT.

This clone has a single count. The chain employs TRBV29-1 and TRBJ2-3; D tentatively reads TRBD1 or TRBD2 (6 bases each). The CDR3 covers 12 residues. Trimming took off 7 bases at V and 5 bases at J, with 13 bases between the two ends. Germline V gene lookup returns CDR1 SQVTM and CDR2 ANQGSEA. The CDR3 sequence: CSGGAPRDTQYF. For the CDR3, the DNA is TGCAGCGGGGGGGCCCCTAGAGATACGCAGTATTTT.

This clone was recorded once. J is TRBJ1-2 and V is TRBV10-2; 7 bases line up with TRBD1. Germline loops: CDR1 WSHSY, CDR2 SAAADI. The CDR3 spans 14 residues. With V trimmed by 2 bases and J by 8 bases, 8 bases remained unmatched. The CDR3 nucleotides read TGCGCCAGCAGTGAGGGCATACAGGGGTACGGCTACACCTTC. Translated: CASSEGIQGYGYTF.

CDR3 nucleotides: TGTGCCAGCAGTGCCCAGGGGGTACTCGTCGATGAGCAGTTCTTC. This encodes CASSAQGVLVDEQFF. The chain combines TRBV2 with TRBJ2-1; 7 bases are shared with TRBD1. This CDR3 is 15 amino acids long. V shed 4 bases and J 8 bases; nucleotides not matched to a gene: 11. Germline CDR1 reads SNHLY; CDR2 reads FYNNEI.

This clone was seen once. CDR3 sequence reads: CAWGQYEQYF. The CDR3 nucleotides read TGTGCCTGGGGACAGTACGAGCAGTACTTC. The chain recombines TRBV30 with TRBJ2-7, with D tentatively TRBD1 (6 bases). This CDR3 spans 10 amino acids. The V gene lost 5 bases and the J gene lost 4 bases, with 6 bases spanning the gap. Per the germline V gene, CDR1 is GTSNPN and CDR2 is SVGIG (reference sequence).

The V and J genes are TRBV5-1 and TRBJ2-3, with D possibly matching TRBD2 (5 bases). Germline lookup yields CDR1 SGHRS and CDR2 YFSETQ. Trimming pared 0 bases from V and 4 bases from J, leaving 12 bases between. The CDR3 runs to 15 residues. The CDR3 bases are TGCGCCAGCAGCTTGGTCGCGGGTGGAGCAGATACGCAGTATTTT. The encoded protein is CASSLVAGGADTQYF.

This rearrangement joins TRBV14 to TRBJ1-2; D possibly corresponds to TRBD1 (5 bases). The CDR3 has 15 amino acids. V lost 4 bases and J lost 2, with 14 bases in between. Germline V lookup: CDR1 SGHDN, CDR2 FVKESK. CDR3 nucleotides: TGTGCCAGCAGCCTACTACGGGGGTCCAACTATGGCTACACCTTC. Its protein is CASSLLRGSNYGYTF.

This chain uses TRBV29-1 with TRBJ2-5; 9 bases match TRBD1. The V and J ends lost 5 bases and 4 bases, in that order; junction bases with no gene match: 8. CDR3 length: 14 amino acids. Germline CDR1 is SQVTM and CDR2 is ANQGSEA. The CDR3 here is CSVFNTGGGETQYF. In nucleotides, the CDR3 is TGCAGCGTTTTTAATACAGGGGGCGGAGAGACCCAGTACTTC.